The rows below give T cell receptor beta chains drawn from one sample of a study of CD8 T cells in Susac syndrome. TCRdb independently ran MiXCR on the immunoSEQ multiplex PCR reads; one entry per CDR3 protein. The data show 180,000 or so distinct CDR3 sequences, 90% to 95% seen once. Material: CD4+ T cells from PBMCs. These receptors originate from a human donor with multiple sclerosis. Each CDR3 is given with its conserved first and last residue. Each record gives: D gene, CDR3 length, V gene, J gene, CDR3 protein. A D gene is named only where the DNA matches it firmly.

NA	15	TRBV6-4	TRBJ2-1	CASSPLTGSYNEQFF
NA	13	TRBV7-9	TRBJ2-3	CASRPEGTDTQYF
NA	17	TRBV3-1	TRBJ1-1	CASSQGMPNRLRTEAFF
TRBD1	13	TRBV12-3/TRBV12-4	TRBJ1-1	CASSSTGRSEAFF
NA	13	TRBV12-3/TRBV12-4	TRBJ2-4	CASSPTGHPSRYF
TRBD2	12	TRBV29-1	TRBJ2-1	CSTGGYYNEQFF
TRBD1	14	TRBV20-1	TRBJ1-5	CSAQRQGGNQPQHF
TRBD2	17	TRBV5-1	TRBJ2-7	CASSDRTSGGALGEQYF
TRBD1	14	TRBV2	TRBJ2-3	CASKPQGASDTQYF
NA	13	TRBV5-4	TRBJ2-3	CASSTGRRDTQYF
NA	14	TRBV5-1	TRBJ1-1	CASSYGGMNTEAFF
TRBD1	14	TRBV5-6	TRBJ1-5	CASSLTGADQPQHF
TRBD2	15	TRBV20-1	TRBJ2-1	CSAPGGGLAGREQFF
NA	12	TRBV30	TRBJ1-1	CAWSRGKAEAFF
TRBD1	14	TRBV20-1	TRBJ2-1	CSAHTWDSYNEQFF
NA	15	TRBV6-2/TRBV6-3	TRBJ1-2	CASCFISANGYGYTF
TRBD2	12	TRBV18	TRBJ2-1	CASSPRAGYQFF
NA	13	TRBV5-4	TRBJ2-1	CASSVVPFDEQFF
NA	14	TRBV7-2	TRBJ1-6	CASSLVLRDSPLHF
NA	16	TRBV20-1	TRBJ2-7	CSASVATGSLSYEQYF
NA	15	TRBV2	TRBJ2-1	CASSEEQPYYNEQFF
TRBD2	14	TRBV6-6	TRBJ2-3	CASRPSGGLETQYF